This T cell receptor (beta chain) originates from a study of blood T cell repertoires in COVID-19. This clone has a single count. Germline assignment: CDR1 SGHNT and CDR2 YYREEE (reference sequence). V lost 2 bases and J 5 bases, leaving 13 bases between the germline ends. The CDR3 is 14 amino acids. In the source study's methods: Estimated nucleated cell counts came from reference gene primer amplification. Generated by immunoSEQ multiplex PCR, the TCRdb table keeps only in-frame clones and is missing some. From that table come the V and J calls and clone size; the DNA was used to work out D and trimming. The sample lists 270,000 or so clones, about 83% occurring once.

This TCR came from a woman in her fifties or sixties who had recovered from COVID-19. Sequenced material: peripheral blood. The chain carries TRBV5-4 and TRBJ1-1; weak D call: TRBD1 (6 bases). CDR3 bases: TGTGCCAGCAGCTTCAGGGGAGGGAGGACTGAAGCTTTCTTT. This translates into CASSFRGGRTEAFF. The variable domain in full, completed from reference TRBV5-4 and TRBJ1-1, reads ETGVTQSPTHLIKTRGQQVTLRCSSQSGHNTVSWYQQALGQGPQFIFQYYREEENGRGNFPPRFSGLQFPNYSSELNVNALELDDSALYLCASSFRGGRTEAFFGQGTRLTVV.